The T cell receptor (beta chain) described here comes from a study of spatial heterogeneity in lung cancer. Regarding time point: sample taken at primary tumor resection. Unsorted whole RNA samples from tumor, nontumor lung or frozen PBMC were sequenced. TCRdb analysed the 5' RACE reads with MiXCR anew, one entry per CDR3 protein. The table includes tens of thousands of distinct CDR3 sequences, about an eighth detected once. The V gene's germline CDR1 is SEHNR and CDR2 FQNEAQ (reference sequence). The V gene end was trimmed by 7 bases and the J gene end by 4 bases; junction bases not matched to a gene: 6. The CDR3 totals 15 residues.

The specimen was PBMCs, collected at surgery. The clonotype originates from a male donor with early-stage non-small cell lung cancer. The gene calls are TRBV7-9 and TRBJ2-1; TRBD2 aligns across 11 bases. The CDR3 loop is CASIRTSGFYNEQFF. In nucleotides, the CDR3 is TGTGCCAGCATTCGGACTAGCGGGTTTTACAATGAGCAGTTCTTC.